These 9 T cell receptor beta chains came from one sample sequenced in a study of cytomegalovirus exposure and HLA in healthy donors (TCRdb year 2017). Libraries were prepared through the immunoSEQ multiplex PCR assay. For the multiplex PCR, a mixture combining 60 forward primers for TCR Vbeta segments and 13 reverse primers for TCR Jbeta segments was used. TCRdb stores this immuneACCESS table with in-frame sequences only. Part of the clones is absent; in the studies checked, under half of the shortfall reflects unresolved V genes, and no reason is known for the rest. This sample gives some 150,000 clones in total; approximately 88% of them show up just once. In total, the top ten clones hold around 1.4% of the sample. The material sequenced was PBMCs. These TCRs come from a woman aged 18-35 years in good health and CMV-seronegative.

V usage is TRBV7-9 and J usage is TRBJ2-7; perhaps TRBD1 as D (6 bases). Trimming pared 7 bases from V and 2 bases from J, leaving 18 bases between. The CDR3 contains 15 residues. The germline V gene encodes CDR1 SEHNR and CDR2 FQNEAQ (reference sequence). The chain's CDR3 is CASTQGFGEAYEQYF. In nucleotides, the CDR3 is TGTGCCAGCACCCAGGGGTTCGGAGAAGCCTACGAGCAGTACTTC. The full variable domain, its missing parts supplied by reference TRBV7-9 and TRBJ2-7, is DTGVSQNPRHKITKRGQNVTFRCDPISEHNRLYWYRQTLGQGPEFLTYFQNEAQLEKSRLLSDRFSAERPKGSFSTLEIQRTEQGDSAMYLCASTQGFGEAYEQYFGPGTRLTVT.

This sequence joins TRBV9 and TRBJ2-3; unclear D gene. The CDR3 has 14 residues. Per the germline V gene, CDR1 is SGDLS and CDR2 is YYNGEE. V was shortened by 0 bases and J by 0 bases, with 5 bases between the two germline ends. The CDR3 loop reads CASSVVSSTDTQYF. In nucleotides, the CDR3 is TGTGCCAGCAGCGTAGTTTCTAGCACAGATACGCAGTATTTT. The whole variable domain, remainder taken from reference TRBV9 and TRBJ2-3, is DSGVTQTPKHLITATGQRVTLRCSPRSGDLSVYWYQQSLDQGLQFLIQYYNGEERAKGNILERFSAQQFPDLHSELNLSSLELGDSALYFCASSVVSSTDTQYFGPGTRLTVL.

This chain joins TRBV28 and TRBJ1-1, with D perhaps matching TRBD1 (6 bases). V dropped 8 bases and J dropped 1 base, with 14 bases sitting between them. CDR3 length: 14 residues. Germline CDR1 and CDR2: MDHEN and SYDVKM. CDR3: CASGRTVRNTEAFF. In nucleotides, the CDR3 is TGTGCCAGCGGAAGGACAGTCCGGAACACTGAAGCTTTCTTT.

J is TRBJ1-3 and V is TRBV28; possible D gene TRBD1, 6 bases. There are 13 residues in the CDR3. The germline gives CDR1 MDHEN, CDR2 SYDVKM. The ends were cut back, 6 bases at V and 7 bases at J, with 13 bases in the middle. The CDR3 nucleotides read TGTGCCAGCAGGCCTACAGGGCTGAACACCATATATTTT. It yields the protein CASRPTGLNTIYF.

The rearrangement uses TRBV14 and TRBJ1-4; possible D gene TRBD1, 5 bases. Germline V gene data show CDR1 as SGHDN and CDR2 as FVKESK. The V and J ends lost 3 bases and 2 bases respectively, with 13 bases between them. The CDR3 has 16 amino acids. CDR3 DNA: TGTGCCAGCAGCCACCGCCGGACACTTACTAATGAAAAACTGTTTTTT. This encodes CASSHRRTLTNEKLFF.

The count of this clone is one. The chain combines TRBV6-1 with TRBJ2-7; tentatively, D is TRBD2 (7 bases). Trimming removed 7 bases at V and 6 bases at J, with 13 bases between. The germline V gene has CDR1 MNHNS and CDR2 SASEGT. This CDR3 is 12 amino acids long. CDR3 nucleotides: TGTGCCAGCAATAAAGGGGGGGCCGAGCAGTACTTC. Its translation is CASNKGGAEQYF.

V and J are TRBV5-1 and TRBJ1-1; a weak D match, TRBD1 (5 bases). V dropped 0 bases and J dropped 4 bases, with 13 bases sitting between them. Germline V gives CDR1 SGHRS, CDR2 YFSETQ. The CDR3 covers 15 residues. In DNA, the CDR3 is TGCGCCAGCAGCTTGGTCGCAGGGATGAGCACTGAAGCTTTCTTT. The encoded protein is CASSLVAGMSTEAFF.

V is TRBV5-4 and J is TRBJ2-2; the D gene is possibly TRBD2 (5 bases). This CDR3 contains 15 residues. V lost 5 bases, J lost 1 base, and 12 bases lay in between. Germline CDR1 and CDR2: SGHNT and YYREEE (reference sequence). The CDR3 here is CASSFEGWNTGELFF. DNA of the CDR3: TGTGCCAGCAGTTTTGAGGGATGGAACACCGGGGAGCTGTTTTTT.

Comment on this clone: The junction does not match germline at one end; this may be a read error. V usage is TRBV7-9 and J usage is TRBJ2-5; 8 bases are a match to TRBD1. The CDR3 is 17 residues long. Germline loops: CDR1 SEHNR, CDR2 FQNEAQ (reference sequence). For the CDR3, the DNA is TGTTCCAGCAGCCCCGGACAGGGTGCGGTATCCGAAGAGACCCAGTACTTC. Translation gives CSSSPGQGAVSEETQYF.